The next 11 T cell receptor beta chains were all read from a single sample in a study of cytomegalovirus exposure and HLA in healthy donors. 60 Vbeta and 13 Jbeta primers were used in PCR. Clones were sequenced by immunoSEQ multiplex PCR, and TCRdb holds only the in-frame ones, with some missing. The profile shows 150,000 to 200,000 clones, more than 60% of them singletons. Sequencing was done on a sample of PBMCs. The receptor set was obtained from a woman aged 50 to 60 in good health and CMV-seropositive.

The rearrangement uses TRBV7-2 and TRBJ2-1; D is possibly TRBD2 (6 bases). The CDR3 is 15 residues long. Per germline, CDR1 SGHTA and CDR2 FQGNSA. The V end was cut by 1 base, the J end by 1 base, with 8 bases between. In DNA form, the CDR3 reads TGTGCCAGCAGCTTAGGGAGGGGATCCTACAATGAGCAGTTCTTC. Translated, it gives CASSLGRGSYNEQFF. The complete variable domain, with remaining parts taken from reference TRBV7-2 and TRBJ2-1, reads GAGVSQSPSNKVTEKGKDVELRCDPISGHTALYWYRQSLGQGLEFLIYFQGNSAPDKSGLPSDRFSAERTGGSVSTLTIQRTQQEDSAVYLCASSLGRGSYNEQFFGPGTRLTVL.

This chain joins TRBV7-2 and TRBJ2-3, with 10 bases matching TRBD2. J gave up 2 bases and V 1 base, and 9 bases lay outside the gene matches. Germline V gives CDR1 SGHTA, CDR2 FQGNSA. The CDR3 covers 18 residues. The CDR3, as DNA: TGTGCCAGCAGCTTAGGGGCTAGCGGGAGCGGCCCCACAGATACGCAGTATTTT. Amino acid sequence: CASSLGASGSGPTDTQYF.

The V gene is TRBV18, the J gene TRBJ2-5; D gene ambiguous. Germline loops: CDR1 KGHSH, CDR2 LQKENI. This CDR3 comprises 10 residues. The germline V and J ends were trimmed by 8 bases and 4 bases, with 5 bases remaining between them. In DNA, the CDR3 is TGTGCCAGCCCCCGAGAGACCCAGTACTTC. Protein product: CASPRETQYF.

The chain has TRBV15 and TRBJ1-1, with D maybe TRBD1 (5 bases). Trimming cost V 5 bases and J 8 bases, with 18 bases left between them. The CDR3 is 14 residues long. Germline lookup yields CDR1 LNHNV and CDR2 YYDKDF (reference sequence). The CDR3 nucleotides are TGTGCCACCAGCGCTCGCGGGGGATACTCCGAAGCTTTCTTT. This translates into CATSARGGYSEAFF.

DNA for the CDR3: TGCGCCAGCAGCTTGTATGGAGTTGGAGAAAAACTGTTTTTT. It translates to CASSLYGVGEKLFF. The J gene is TRBJ1-4, the V gene TRBV5-1; D is ambiguous. Trimming left V 1 base short and J 8 bases short, with 12 bases between. The V gene's germline CDR1 is SGHRS and CDR2 YFSETQ. The CDR3 extends over 14 amino acids.

The genes are TRBV19 and TRBJ1-1; maybe TRBD1 (5 bases). Deletions cut 7 bases from V and 0 bases from J, with 9 bases between. Germline lookup yields CDR1 LNHDA and CDR2 SQIVND (reference sequence). The CDR3 extends over 13 amino acids. This CDR3 reads CASIPRVNTEAFF. The DNA of the CDR3 is TGTGCCAGTATCCCCAGGGTGAACACTGAAGCTTTCTTT.

The chain employs TRBV13 and TRBJ2-5, with D possibly being TRBD1 (6 bases). Trimming pared 5 bases from V and 7 bases from J, leaving 14 bases between. The CDR3 contains 13 residues. The germline CDR1 and CDR2 sequences are PRHDT and FYEKMQ (reference sequence). The CDR3, as DNA: TGTGCCAGCAGCCCCCGGACAGCCCGGACCCAGTACTTC. Amino acid sequence: CASSPRTARTQYF.

This chain joins TRBV27 and TRBJ1-2; 7 bases map to TRBD1. V dropped 0 bases and J dropped 7; count of bases not matched to a gene: 8. CDR3 length equals 15 residues. The germline V gene has CDR1 MNHEY and CDR2 SMNVEV (reference sequence). CDR3 DNA sequence: TGTGCCAGCAGTTTATCTAAACAGGGGACGGTTGGCTACACCTTC. Translated, it gives CASSLSKQGTVGYTF.

V and J are TRBV19 and TRBJ2-7; 10 bases line up with TRBD1. The CDR3 extends over 15 amino acids. Germline V gives CDR1 LNHDA, CDR2 SQIVND (reference sequence). V lost 7 bases to trimming and J lost 1 base; unmatched junction nucleotides: 7. In DNA form, the CDR3 reads TGTGCCAGTACCCGACAGGGGGCTAATTCCTACGAGCAGTACTTC. Translation gives CASTRQGANSYEQYF.

This clone was seen just once. The genes are TRBV25-1 and TRBJ2-7; 9 nucleotides agree with TRBD2. The CDR3 spans 13 residues. Germline trimming cut 5 bases from V and 3 bases from J; bases unmatched to any gene: 2. Germline V gives CDR1 MGHDK, CDR2 SYGVNS. The DNA for the CDR3 is TGTGCCAGCAGTAATAGCGGGAGCTACGAGCAGTACTTC. Residues: CASSNSGSYEQYF.

The chain combines TRBV28 with TRBJ1-5, with D tentatively TRBD1 (6 bases). In germline, CDR1 is MDHEN, CDR2 SYDVKM. This CDR3 is 14 amino acids long. The germline V and J ends were trimmed by 4 bases and 1 base, with 8 bases remaining between them. CDR3 protein: CASSYRASNQPQHF. The CDR3 DNA reads TGTGCCAGCAGTTACAGGGCCAGCAATCAGCCCCAGCATTTT.